This T cell receptor beta chain appears in the sequencing data of a study of Ad26.COV2.S vaccination and SARS-CoV-2 variants. For the study at large: COV1001, an Ad26.COV2.S trial, supplied this vaccine-arm donor. Once, or twice with 56 days between doses, Ad26.COV2.S was given intramuscularly. Study observations and caveats: Non-spike TCR breadth did not differ much between vaccine and placebo recipients. Vaccinees displayed broader spike-specific TCR repertoires than placebo recipients.

The CDR3 has 13 amino acids. Germline V gene data show CDR1 as MNHNY and CDR2 as SVGAGI (reference sequence). Trimming pared 2 bases from V and 10 bases from J, leaving 12 bases between. The method was immunoSEQ multiplex PCR; TCRdb's version includes in-frame clones alone and lacks a portion of them. Of about 680,000 clones listed, around 89% are singletons. As to this clone: Antigen unknown.

Sample treatment: roughly 20 received Ad26.COV2.S at low or high dose, single or two shots; 5 received placebo; per-sample allocation not given. All samples were drawn on day 63, counting from the first vaccine or placebo injection. The TCR comes from a person aged 18-60 years who received the Ad26.COV2.S COVID-19 vaccine or a placebo. The sample in question was peripheral blood, obtained in a trial of Ad26.COV2.S vaccine versus placebo. The J gene is TRBJ2-1, the V gene TRBV6-6; D is uncertain. The CDR3 loop is CASSYPSSAEQFF. The CDR3 region has the DNA TGTGCCAGCAGTTACCCCTCTTCGGCCGAGCAGTTCTTC.